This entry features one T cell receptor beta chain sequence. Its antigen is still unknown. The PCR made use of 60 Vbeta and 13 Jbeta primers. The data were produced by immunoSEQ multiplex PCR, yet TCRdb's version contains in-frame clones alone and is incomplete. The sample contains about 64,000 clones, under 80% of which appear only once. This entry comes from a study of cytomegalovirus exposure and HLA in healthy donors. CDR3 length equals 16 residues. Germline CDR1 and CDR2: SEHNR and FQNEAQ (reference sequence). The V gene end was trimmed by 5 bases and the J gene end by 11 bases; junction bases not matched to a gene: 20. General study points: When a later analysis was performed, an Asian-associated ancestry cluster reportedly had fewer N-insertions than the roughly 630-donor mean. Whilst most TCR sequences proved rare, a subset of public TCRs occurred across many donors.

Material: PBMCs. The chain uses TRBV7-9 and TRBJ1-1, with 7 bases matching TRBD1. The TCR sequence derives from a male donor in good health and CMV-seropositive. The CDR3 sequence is CASSSGQVEENLVAFF. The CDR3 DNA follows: TGTGCCAGCAGCAGCGGACAGGTGGAAGAGAACTTGGTGGCTTTCTTT.